The 30 T cell receptor beta chains listed next were all sequenced from one sample in a study of blood T cell repertoires in COVID-19 (dated by TCRdb to the early 2020s). Library prep was done by the immunoSEQ multiplex PCR assay. The table comes from immuneACCESS by way of TCRdb, which keeps in-frame sequences with V and J called. Part of the clones is missing from these tables; in studies checked, under half for an unresolved V gene and the rest for unknown reasons. This sample is represented by 100,000 to 110,000 clones; 85% of them were singletons. The ten largest account for around 13% of the sample. The sample was peripheral blood. All receptors come from a human donor in a cohort sampled during active COVID-19.

The chain couples TRBV5-1 to TRBJ2-3, with D perhaps TRBD1 (5 bases). CDR3 length: 14 amino acids. V gave up 4 bases and J gave up 1 base, with 10 bases separating them. Per the germline V gene, CDR1 is SGHRS and CDR2 is YFSETQ. CDR3 nucleotides: TGCGCCAGCAGCGACTTACAGGGCACAGATACGCAGTATTTT. Residues: CASSDLQGTDTQYF.

Note on this clone: One junction end disagrees with the germline gene, perhaps due to a read error. The chain has TRBV7-2 and TRBJ2-7; 8 bases match TRBD2. Per germline, CDR1 SGHTA and CDR2 FQGNSA. The CDR3 loop spans 16 amino acids. CDR3 amino acids: CASSLDPAGVSYEQYF. CDR3 bases: TGTGCCAGCAGTTTAGACCCAGCGGGGGTCTCCTACGAGCAGTACTTC.

The V call is TRBV27, the J call TRBJ2-7, with 7 bases identical to TRBD2. Germline CDR1 is MNHEY and CDR2 is SMNVEV (reference sequence). CDR3 length: 16 residues. Trimming took 6 bases from V and 1 from J; bases not matched to a gene: 12. CDR3: CASRRDPGRSSYEQYF. CDR3 nucleotide sequence: TGTGCCAGCAGACGGGATCCCGGGAGGAGTTCCTACGAGCAGTACTTC.

This clone was seen only a few times. V and J are TRBV7-6 and TRBJ2-3, with D tentatively TRBD2 (5 bases). The ends were cut back, 3 bases at V and 4 bases at J, with 14 bases in the middle. The CDR3 totals 15 residues. The germline V gene encodes CDR1 SGHVS and CDR2 FNYEAQ. This CDR3 is CASSFASGSPDTQYF. The DNA for the CDR3 is TGTGCCAGCAGCTTTGCTTCGGGGAGCCCAGATACGCAGTATTTT.

The chain has TRBV19 and TRBJ1-1; D may be TRBD1 (6 bases). Germline V lookup: CDR1 LNHDA, CDR2 SQIVND (reference sequence). Trimming removed 7 bases at V and 0 bases at J, with 12 bases between. The CDR3 totals 14 residues. This CDR3 reads CASTDRTVNTEAFF. As DNA, the CDR3 is TGTGCCAGTACTGACAGGACGGTGAACACTGAAGCTTTCTTT.

The chain is built from TRBV30 and TRBJ2-1; 12 bases line up with TRBD2. This CDR3 comprises 16 residues. Per the germline V gene, CDR1 is GTSNPN and CDR2 is SVGIG (reference sequence). The V segment lost 0 bases and the J segment 8 bases; nucleotides outside the gene matches: 8. CDR3 coding DNA: TGTGCCTGGAGTGTACTAAAGACTAGCGGGAGCGATGAGCAGTTCTTC. It specifies CAWSVLKTSGSDEQFF.

The chain links TRBV5-4 to TRBJ2-7; a possible D gene is TRBD1 (6 bases). Between the trimmed V and J ends, which lost 4 bases and 1 base, there was a span of 9 bases. Germline V gene lookup returns CDR1 SGHNT and CDR2 YYREEE (reference sequence). CDR3 size: 13 residues. The DNA for the CDR3 is TGTGCCAGCAGCCGCGACAGGTCCTACGAGCAGTACTTC. Translation: CASSRDRSYEQYF.

The chain couples TRBV5-1 to TRBJ2-4; TRBD1 matches 10 bases. The CDR3 is 14 residues long. Losses at the gene ends were 3 bases for V and 8 bases for J; bases not matched to a gene: 5. Germline values: CDR1 SGHRS, CDR2 YFSETQ. The CDR3 loop is CASSSEDRGDIQYF. The CDR3 bases are TGCGCCAGCAGCTCCGAGGACAGGGGGGACATTCAGTACTTC.

This clone came up once. The genes are TRBV9 and TRBJ2-7; 12 bases align to TRBD2. V lost 3 bases to trimming and J lost 6 bases; unmatched junction nucleotides: 13. There are 17 residues in the CDR3. CDR1 is SGDLS and CDR2 is YYNGEE in the germline V gene. CDR3 amino acids: CASSAPRSSGRDSEQYF. DNA of the CDR3: TGTGCCAGCAGCGCCCCCAGGTCTAGCGGGAGGGATTCCGAGCAGTACTTC.

The genes are TRBV11-3 and TRBJ2-5; 10 bases line up with TRBD1. Germline CDR1 SGHNT, CDR2 YENEEA. V was clipped by 5 bases and J by 6 bases; unmatched bases: 6. This CDR3 has 14 residues. The CDR3 sequence is CASSQGTGDKTQYF. The CDR3 bases are TGTGCCAGCAGCCAAGGGACAGGGGATAAGACCCAGTACTTC.

This clone was counted a few times. This chain links TRBV11-2 with TRBJ1-6; TRBD1 aligns across 9 bases. This CDR3 is built from 14 residues. Trimming at V came to 5 bases and at J to 8 bases, leaving 4 bases not matched to a gene. Per the germline V gene, CDR1 is SGHAT and CDR2 is FQNNGV. The CDR3 loop is CASSIRQGDSPLHF. Here the CDR3 DNA reads TGTGCCAGCAGCATAAGACAGGGGGATTCACCCCTCCACTTT. Using reference TRBV11-2 and TRBJ1-6 for the parts outside the CDR3, the full variable domain is EAGVAQSPRYKIIEKRQSVAFWCNPISGHATLYWYQQILGQGPKLLIQFQNNGVVDDSQLPKDRFSAERLKGVDSTLKIQPAKLEDSAVYLCASSIRQGDSPLHFGNGTRLTVT.

V and J are TRBV7-2 and TRBJ2-3, with D tentatively TRBD1 (5 bases). V was shortened by 0 bases and J by 4 bases, with 11 bases between the two germline ends. The CDR3 extends over 15 amino acids. CDR1 is SGHTA and CDR2 is FQGNSA in the germline V gene. CDR3 nucleotide sequence: TGTGCCAGCAGCTTAGCGAGCAGGGCCTCAGATACGCAGTATTTT. Amino acid sequence: CASSLASRASDTQYF.

V is TRBV5-1 and J is TRBJ1-2, with TRBD1 identical over 7 bases. CDR1 is SGHRS, CDR2 YFSETQ, per germline. The CDR3 loop spans 15 amino acids. Losses at the gene ends were 0 bases for V and 7 bases for J; bases not matched to a gene: 9. The CDR3 DNA reads as TGCGCCAGCAGCTTGGGTACAGAGGGGGCAGGTGGCTACACCTTC. Protein product: CASSLGTEGAGGYTF.

The J gene is TRBJ2-2, the V gene TRBV19; D is unclear. This CDR3 has 14 residues. V was shortened by 7 bases and J by 1 base, with 10 bases between the two germline ends. In germline, CDR1 is LNHDA, CDR2 SQIVND (reference sequence). CDR3 in amino acids: CASTRRGNTGELFF. Here the CDR3 DNA reads TGTGCCAGTACACGTCGAGGGAACACCGGGGAGCTGTTTTTT.

This clone was seen a handful of times. The chain recombines TRBV11-2 with TRBJ2-7; 11 nucleotides agree with TRBD1. The ends lost 5 bases at V and 3 bases at J; junction bases unmatched: 9. Germline CDR1 is SGHAT and CDR2 is FQNNGV. The CDR3 sequence is 16 residues long. CDR3 sequence: CASSQSLGTGGYEQYF. The CDR3 DNA follows: TGTGCCAGCAGCCAAAGTTTGGGGACAGGGGGCTACGAGCAGTACTTC.

A few counts support this clone. V gene TRBV11-2 combines with J gene TRBJ2-1; perhaps TRBD1 as D (6 bases). V lost 5 bases and J lost 9, with 14 bases in between. This CDR3 has 13 amino acids. Germline V gene data show CDR1 as SGHAT and CDR2 as FQNNGV. The CDR3 protein is CASSVNRVGEQFF. Here the CDR3 DNA reads TGTGCCAGCAGCGTAAACAGGGTTGGTGAGCAGTTCTTC.

Only one count was recorded for this clone. The chain carries TRBV7-2 and TRBJ2-1; 11 positions agree with TRBD2. Per germline, CDR1 SGHTA and CDR2 FQGNSA. The CDR3 length is 17 residues. V lost 1 base, J lost 4 bases, and 6 bases stayed unmatched. The CDR3 sequence: CASSLGGTSGLYNEQFF. In DNA form, the CDR3 reads TGTGCCAGCAGCTTAGGGGGGACTAGCGGCCTATACAATGAGCAGTTCTTC.

The rearrangement uses TRBV28 and TRBJ2-7, with D possibly matching TRBD2 (7 bases). This CDR3 is built from 14 residues. Trimming shortened V by 7 bases and J by 2 bases, and 15 bases separated the two germline ends. Germline V gene data show CDR1 as MDHEN and CDR2 as SYDVKM. The CDR3 DNA is TGTGCCAGCACCGTGGGGCGGGGGCCCTACGAGCAGTACTTC. Protein product: CASTVGRGPYEQYF.

The chain recombines TRBV6-5 with TRBJ2-5, with 10 bases matching TRBD1. Germline CDR1 reads MNHEY; CDR2 reads SVGAGI. CDR3 length: 15 residues. V lost 8 bases and J lost 1; bases outside the gene matches: 7. CDR3 amino acids: CASGGTGDGQETQYF. CDR3 nucleotide sequence: TGTGCCAGCGGGGGGACAGGGGACGGCCAAGAGACCCAGTACTTC.

The chain couples TRBV19 to TRBJ1-2; 9 bases are shared with TRBD1. The CDR3 totals 14 residues. In germline, CDR1 is LNHDA, CDR2 SQIVND (reference sequence). V was clipped by 4 bases and J by 2 bases; unmatched bases: 2. CDR3 nucleotide sequence: TGTGCCAGTAGTAACAGGGGGCAAAACTATGGCTACACCTTC. This encodes CASSNRGQNYGYTF.

This chain links TRBV5-6 with TRBJ1-2; 7 bases line up with TRBD1. Germline values: CDR1 SGHDT, CDR2 YYEEEE. Trimming took 1 base from V and 0 from J; bases not matched to a gene: 6. The CDR3 is made up of 16 amino acids. CDR3 DNA: TGTGCCAGCAGCTTGAGGGGGACAGATACTAACTATGGCTACACCTTC. Translating it yields CASSLRGTDTNYGYTF.

This clone was found many times. CDR3 sequence (DNA): TGTGCCAGCAGTCCGACAGACGTCGGTCAGCCCCAGCATTTT. Amino acid sequence: CASSPTDVGQPQHF. The chain employs TRBV27 and TRBJ1-5; D possibly corresponds to TRBD1 (5 bases). V was cut by 5 bases and J by 6 bases, with 14 bases left in between. Germline V gene sequence: CDR1 MNHEY, CDR2 SMNVEV (reference sequence). This CDR3 contains 14 residues.

The rearrangement joins TRBV7-2 to TRBJ2-3; 9 bases align to TRBD2. This CDR3 is 17 amino acids long. V dropped 8 bases and J dropped 2; count of bases not matched to a gene: 14. Looked up from germline, CDR1 is SGHTA and CDR2 is FQGNSA. This CDR3 reads CASLRVAGVPATDTQYF. Here the CDR3 DNA reads TGTGCCAGCTTAAGGGTAGCGGGAGTCCCTGCCACAGATACGCAGTATTTT. The full variable domain, with the rest looked up from reference TRBV7-2 and TRBJ2-3, is GAGVSQSPSNKVTEKGKDVELRCDPISGHTALYWYRQSLGQGLEFLIYFQGNSAPDKSGLPSDRFSAERTGGSVSTLTIQRTQQEDSAVYLCASLRVAGVPATDTQYFGPGTRLTVL.

The chain links TRBV11-2 to TRBJ2-1; D uncertain. There are 11 residues in the CDR3. Trimming stripped 0 bases from V and 10 bases from J, with 4 bases between. Per the germline V gene, CDR1 is SGHAT and CDR2 is FQNNGV. For the CDR3, the DNA is TGTGCCAGCAGCTTAGAGAGGGAGCAGTTCTTC. It codes for CASSLEREQFF.

The J gene is TRBJ2-1, the V gene TRBV7-6; 8 positions match TRBD1. Germline-derived CDR1 and CDR2 are SGHVS and FNYEAQ. The junction had 4 bases not matched to a gene; V was cut back by 3 bases and J by 3 bases. This CDR3 is built from 15 residues. DNA of the CDR3: TGTGCCAGCAGCTTTCAGGGGGCAAGCTACAATGAGCAGTTCTTC. This encodes CASSFQGASYNEQFF.

The sample holds one count of this clone. The gene calls are TRBV4-3 and TRBJ2-3; D is possibly TRBD1 (5 bases). V was shortened by 3 bases and J by 2 bases, with 15 bases between the two germline ends. The CDR3 covers 16 residues. In germline, CDR1 is LGHNA, CDR2 YSLEER. In nucleotides, the CDR3 is TGCGCCAGCAGCCAGACATGGCAGGGCGTCACAGATACGCAGTATTTT. It yields the protein CASSQTWQGVTDTQYF.

This clone was seen a few times. This rearrangement joins TRBV10-3 to TRBJ2-7, with TRBD2 matching 9 bases. Trimming cost V 3 bases and J 4 bases; bases outside gene matches: 4. The CDR3 has 14 amino acids. Germline V gives CDR1 ENHRY, CDR2 SYGVKD. CDR3 loop: CAISDGGRGYEQYF. CDR3 bases: TGTGCCATCAGTGATGGCGGGAGGGGGTACGAGCAGTACTTC.

The J gene is TRBJ1-6, the V gene TRBV6-6; D remains ambiguous. Looked up from germline, CDR1 is MNHNY and CDR2 is SVGAGI (reference sequence). V was pared by 2 bases and J by 5 bases, with 7 bases between. This CDR3 has 14 residues. Written as DNA, the CDR3 is TGTGCCAGCAGTTACGGACTCAATAATTCACCCCTCCACTTT. It codes for CASSYGLNNSPLHF.

The chain uses TRBV3-1 (or the pseudogene TRBV3-2) and TRBJ2-4; the D gene is possibly TRBD2 (5 bases). The CDR3 is made up of 17 amino acids. Trimming removed 0 bases from V and 0 bases from J, with 12 bases in between. CDR1 and CDR2 (germline): LGHDT, YNNKEL (reference sequence). The DNA of the CDR3 is TGTGCCAGCAGCCAAGATGGGAGCCCCTTAGCCAAAAACATTCAGTACTTC. Protein product: CASSQDGSPLAKNIQYF.

The chain employs TRBV6-5 and TRBJ2-7, with a possible D match to TRBD2 (6 bases). The CDR3 loop spans 15 amino acids. CDR1 and CDR2 from the germline V gene are MNHEY and SVGAGI. The ends were cut back, 4 bases at V and 0 bases at J, with 13 bases in the middle. The CDR3 DNA reads as TGTGCCAGCAGTTCAATAGCGGAGAACTCCTACGAGCAGTACTTC. As protein: CASSSIAENSYEQYF.